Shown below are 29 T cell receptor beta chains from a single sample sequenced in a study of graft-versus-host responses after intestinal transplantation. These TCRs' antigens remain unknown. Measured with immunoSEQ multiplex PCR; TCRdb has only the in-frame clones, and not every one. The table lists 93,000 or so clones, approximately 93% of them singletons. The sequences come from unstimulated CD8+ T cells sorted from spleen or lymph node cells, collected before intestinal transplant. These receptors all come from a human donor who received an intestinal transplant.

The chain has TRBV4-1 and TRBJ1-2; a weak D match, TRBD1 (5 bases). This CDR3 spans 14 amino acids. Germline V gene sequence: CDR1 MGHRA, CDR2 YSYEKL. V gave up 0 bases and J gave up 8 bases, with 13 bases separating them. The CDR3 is CASSQDRGAGGYTF. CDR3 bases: TGCGCCAGCAGCCAAGATCGAGGGGCGGGAGGCTACACCTTC.

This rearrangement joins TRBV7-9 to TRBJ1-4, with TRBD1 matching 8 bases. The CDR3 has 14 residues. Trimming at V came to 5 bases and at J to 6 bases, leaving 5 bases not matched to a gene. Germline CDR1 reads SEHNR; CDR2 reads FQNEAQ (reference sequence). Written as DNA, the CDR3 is TGTGCCAGCAGCCCTACAGGGGGTGATGAAAAACTGTTTTTT. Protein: CASSPTGGDEKLFF.

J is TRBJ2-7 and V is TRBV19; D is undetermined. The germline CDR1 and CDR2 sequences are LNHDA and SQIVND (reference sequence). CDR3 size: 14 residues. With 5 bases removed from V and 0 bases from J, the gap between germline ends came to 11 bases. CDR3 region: CASSPRTGSYEQYF. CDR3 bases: TGTGCCAGTAGTCCACGGACGGGCTCCTACGAGCAGTACTTC.

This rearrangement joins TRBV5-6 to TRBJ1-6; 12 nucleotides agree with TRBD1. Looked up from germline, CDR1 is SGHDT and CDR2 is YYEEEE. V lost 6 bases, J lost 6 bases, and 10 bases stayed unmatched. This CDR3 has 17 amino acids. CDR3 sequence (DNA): TGTGCCAGCACCTCGATGGGGACAGGGGGCTTTAATTCACCCCTCCACTTT. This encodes CASTSMGTGGFNSPLHF.

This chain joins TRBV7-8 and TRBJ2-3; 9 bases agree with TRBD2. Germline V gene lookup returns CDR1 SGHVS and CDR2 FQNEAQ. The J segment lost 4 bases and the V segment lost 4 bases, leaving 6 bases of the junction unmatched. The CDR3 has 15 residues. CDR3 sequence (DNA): TGTGCCAGCAGCTCACCGCGGGGGGGACCAGATACGCAGTATTTT. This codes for CASSSPRGGPDTQYF.

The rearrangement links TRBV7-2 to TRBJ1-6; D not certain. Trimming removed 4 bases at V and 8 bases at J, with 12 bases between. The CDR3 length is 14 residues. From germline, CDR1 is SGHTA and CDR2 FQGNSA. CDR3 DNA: TGTGCCAGCAGCTCGGTGGGCGCGTATTCACCCCTCCACTTT. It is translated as CASSSVGAYSPLHF.

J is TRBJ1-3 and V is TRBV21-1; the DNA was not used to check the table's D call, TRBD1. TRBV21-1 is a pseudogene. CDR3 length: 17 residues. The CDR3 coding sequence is TGTGCCAGCAGCAAAGAACAGGGTGGTTCGGCTGGAAACACCATATATTTT. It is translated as CASSKEQGGSAGNTIYF.

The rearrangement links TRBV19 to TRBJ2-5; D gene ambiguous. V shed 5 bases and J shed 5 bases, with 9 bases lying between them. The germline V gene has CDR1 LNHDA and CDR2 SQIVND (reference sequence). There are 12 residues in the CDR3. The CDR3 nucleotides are TGTGCCAGTAGTGAGGAGAAGGAGACCCAGTACTTC. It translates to CASSEEKETQYF.

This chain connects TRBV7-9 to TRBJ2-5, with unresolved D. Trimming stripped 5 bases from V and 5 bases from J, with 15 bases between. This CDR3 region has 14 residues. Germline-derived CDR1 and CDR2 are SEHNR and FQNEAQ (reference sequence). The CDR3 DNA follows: TGTGCCAGCAGCCAACTATCGGTAGGGGAGACCCAGTACTTC. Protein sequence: CASSQLSVGETQYF.

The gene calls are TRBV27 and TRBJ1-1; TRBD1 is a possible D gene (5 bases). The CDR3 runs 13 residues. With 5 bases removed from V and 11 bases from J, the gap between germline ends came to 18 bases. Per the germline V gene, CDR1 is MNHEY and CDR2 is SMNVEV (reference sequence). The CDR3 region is CASSPIERGPAFF. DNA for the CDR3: TGTGCCAGCAGTCCCATCGAGAGGGGACCGGCTTTCTTT.

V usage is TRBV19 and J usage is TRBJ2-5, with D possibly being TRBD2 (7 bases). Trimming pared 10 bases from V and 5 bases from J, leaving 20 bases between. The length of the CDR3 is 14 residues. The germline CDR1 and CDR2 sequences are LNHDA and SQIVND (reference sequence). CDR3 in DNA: TGTGCCACACAAGGGGGGGGGCCGTGGGAGACCCAGTACTTC. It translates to CATQGGGPWETQYF.

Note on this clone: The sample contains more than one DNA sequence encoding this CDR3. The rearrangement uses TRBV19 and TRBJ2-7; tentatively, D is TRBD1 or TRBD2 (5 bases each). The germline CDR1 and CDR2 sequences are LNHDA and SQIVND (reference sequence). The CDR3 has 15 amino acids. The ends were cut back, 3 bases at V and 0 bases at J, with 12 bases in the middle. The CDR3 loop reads CASSIFSGSSYEQYF. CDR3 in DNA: TGTGCCAGTAGTATCTTTTCAGGGAGCTCCTACGAGCAGTACTTC.

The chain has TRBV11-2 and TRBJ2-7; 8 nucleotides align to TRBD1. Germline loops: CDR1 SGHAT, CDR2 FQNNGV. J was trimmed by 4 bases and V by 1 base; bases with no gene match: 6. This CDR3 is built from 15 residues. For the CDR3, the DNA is TGTGCCAGCAGCTTAGGGTCAGGGGGCGGGTACGAGCAGTACTTC. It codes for CASSLGSGGGYEQYF.

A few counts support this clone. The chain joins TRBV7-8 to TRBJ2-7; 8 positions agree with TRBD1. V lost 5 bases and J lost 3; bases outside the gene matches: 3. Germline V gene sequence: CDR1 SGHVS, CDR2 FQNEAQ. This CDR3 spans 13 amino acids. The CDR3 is CASSGGQGYEQYF. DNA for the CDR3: TGTGCCAGCAGCGGTGGACAGGGCTACGAGCAGTACTTC.

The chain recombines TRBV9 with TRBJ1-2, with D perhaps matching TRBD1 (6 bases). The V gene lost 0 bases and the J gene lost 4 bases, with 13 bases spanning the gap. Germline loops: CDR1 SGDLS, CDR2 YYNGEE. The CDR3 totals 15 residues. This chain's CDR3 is CASSVVPGVSYGYTF. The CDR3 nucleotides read TGTGCCAGCAGCGTAGTACCAGGGGTCTCCTATGGCTACACCTTC.

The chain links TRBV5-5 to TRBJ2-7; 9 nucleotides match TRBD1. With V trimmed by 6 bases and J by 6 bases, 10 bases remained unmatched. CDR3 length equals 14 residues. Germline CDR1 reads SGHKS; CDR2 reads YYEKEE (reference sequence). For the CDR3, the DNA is TGTGCCAGCAACCCGGGACAGGGTTACTCCGAGCAGTACTTC. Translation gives CASNPGQGYSEQYF.

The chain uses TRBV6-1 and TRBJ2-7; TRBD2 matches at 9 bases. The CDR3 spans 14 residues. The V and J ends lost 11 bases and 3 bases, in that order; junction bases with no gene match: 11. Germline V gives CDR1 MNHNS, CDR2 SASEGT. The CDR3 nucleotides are TGTGCCCTCCAGGGGCAGCGGGGGGTCTACGAGCAGTACTTC. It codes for CALQGQRGVYEQYF.

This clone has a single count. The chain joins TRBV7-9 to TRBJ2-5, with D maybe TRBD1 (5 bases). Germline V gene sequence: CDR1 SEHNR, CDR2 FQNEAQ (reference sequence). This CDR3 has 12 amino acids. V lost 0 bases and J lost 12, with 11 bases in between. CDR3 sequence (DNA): TGTGCCAGCAGCTTAGCGGCAGGGATCGAGTACTTC. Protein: CASSLAAGIEYF.

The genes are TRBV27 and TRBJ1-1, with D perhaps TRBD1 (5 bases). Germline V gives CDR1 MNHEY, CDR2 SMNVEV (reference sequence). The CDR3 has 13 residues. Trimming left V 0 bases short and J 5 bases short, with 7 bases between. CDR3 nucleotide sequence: TGTGCCAGCAGTTTATCGGCAGGGACTGAAGCTTTCTTT. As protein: CASSLSAGTEAFF.

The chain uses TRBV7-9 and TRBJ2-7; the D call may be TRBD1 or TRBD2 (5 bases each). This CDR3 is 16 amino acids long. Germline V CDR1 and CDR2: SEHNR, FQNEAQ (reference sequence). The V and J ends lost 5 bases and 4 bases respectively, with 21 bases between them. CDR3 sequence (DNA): TGTGCCAGCAGCCCTTCCGGGGCCATACAATCGTACGAGCAGTACTTC. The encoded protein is CASSPSGAIQSYEQYF.

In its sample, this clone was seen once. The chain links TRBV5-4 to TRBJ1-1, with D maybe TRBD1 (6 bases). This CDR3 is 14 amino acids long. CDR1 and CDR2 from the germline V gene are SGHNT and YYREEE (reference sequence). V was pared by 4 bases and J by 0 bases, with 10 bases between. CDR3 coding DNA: TGTGCCAGCAGCACCGGACAGATGAACACTGAAGCTTTCTTT. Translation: CASSTGQMNTEAFF.

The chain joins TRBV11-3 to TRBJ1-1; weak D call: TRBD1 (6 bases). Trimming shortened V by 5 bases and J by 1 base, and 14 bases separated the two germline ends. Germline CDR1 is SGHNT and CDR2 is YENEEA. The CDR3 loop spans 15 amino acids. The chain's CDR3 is CASSPHRAENTEAFF. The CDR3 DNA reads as TGTGCCAGCAGCCCCCACAGGGCCGAGAACACTGAAGCTTTCTTT. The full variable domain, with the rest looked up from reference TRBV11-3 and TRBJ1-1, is EAGVVQSPRYKIIEKKQPVAFWCNPISGHNTLYWYLQNLGQGPELLIRYENEEAVDDSQLPKDRFSAERLKGVDSTLKIQPAELGDSAVYLCASSPHRAENTEAFFGQGTRLTVV.

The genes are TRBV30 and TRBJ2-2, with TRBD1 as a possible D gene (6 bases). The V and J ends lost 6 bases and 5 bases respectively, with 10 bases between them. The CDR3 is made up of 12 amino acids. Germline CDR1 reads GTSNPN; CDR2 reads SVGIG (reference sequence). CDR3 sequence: CACNRVTGELFF. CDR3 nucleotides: TGTGCCTGTAACAGGGTAACCGGGGAGCTGTTTTTT.

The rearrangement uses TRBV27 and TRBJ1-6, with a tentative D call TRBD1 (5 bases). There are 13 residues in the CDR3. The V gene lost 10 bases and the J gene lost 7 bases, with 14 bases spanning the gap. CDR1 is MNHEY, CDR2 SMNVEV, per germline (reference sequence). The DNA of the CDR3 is TGTGCCATCGCCGGGACGGCAAATTCACCCCTCCACTTT. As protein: CAIAGTANSPLHF.

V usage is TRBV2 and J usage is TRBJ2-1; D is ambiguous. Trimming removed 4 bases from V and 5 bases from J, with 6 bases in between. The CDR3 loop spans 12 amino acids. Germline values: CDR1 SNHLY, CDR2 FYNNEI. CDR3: CASSVEDNEQFF. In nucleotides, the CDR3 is TGTGCCAGCAGTGTTGAGGACAATGAGCAGTTCTTC. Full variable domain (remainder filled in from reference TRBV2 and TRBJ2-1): EPEVTQTPSHQVTQMGQEVILRCVPISNHLYFYWYRQILGQKVEFLVSFYNNEISEKSEIFDDQFSVERPDGSNFTLKIRSTKLEDSAMYFCASSVEDNEQFFGPGTRLTVL.

CDR3 coding DNA: TGTGCCAGCAGCCAAGATCTAAACAATGAGCAGTTCTTC. Translating it yields CASSQDLNNEQFF. The rearrangement links TRBV4-2 to TRBJ2-1; D call uncertain. The germline gives CDR1 LGHNA, CDR2 YNFKEQ. Trimming removed 0 bases at V and 5 bases at J, with 5 bases between. The CDR3 extends over 13 amino acids.

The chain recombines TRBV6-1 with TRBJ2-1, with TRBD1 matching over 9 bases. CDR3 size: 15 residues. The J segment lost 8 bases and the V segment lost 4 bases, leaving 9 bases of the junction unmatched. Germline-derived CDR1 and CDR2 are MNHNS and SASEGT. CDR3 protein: CASSGRDRVGDEQFF. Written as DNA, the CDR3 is TGTGCCAGCAGTGGCCGGGACAGGGTAGGGGATGAGCAGTTCTTC.

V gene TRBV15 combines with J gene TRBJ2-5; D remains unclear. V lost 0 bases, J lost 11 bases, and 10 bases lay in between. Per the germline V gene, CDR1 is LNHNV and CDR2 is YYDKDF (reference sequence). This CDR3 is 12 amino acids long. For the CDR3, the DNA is TGTGCCACCAGCAGAGATCGGGCGGAGCAGTACTTC. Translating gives CATSRDRAEQYF.

This chain's CDR3 is CASSLGQVSYEQYF. The CDR3 DNA sequence: TGTGCCAGCAGCTTGGGGCAGGTTTCCTACGAGCAGTACTTC. The chain couples TRBV5-6 to TRBJ2-7; no firm D call. The germline V gene encodes CDR1 SGHDT and CDR2 YYEEEE. V lost 0 bases and J lost 1, with 8 bases in between. The CDR3 is made up of 14 amino acids.